The TCR beta chain described here comes from a study of blood T cell repertoires in COVID-19. Overall study context: Acute and convalescent COVID-19 specimens originated in the United States, Italy and Spain. Sample material is recorded as cDNA or gDNA derived from T cells, B-cell-depleted T cells, or PBMCs.

In the study's own analysis: Counts of nucleated cells, estimated from reference gene primer amplification, were obtained. Sequencing used immunoSEQ multiplex PCR; TCRdb keeps in-frame clones, though not all of them. V and J calls and clone size come straight from that table; D and trimming were deduced from the DNA. The sample shows about 360,000 clones, approximately 86% of them seen only once. Trimming left V 0 bases short and J 10 bases short, with 16 bases between. The germline CDR1 and CDR2 sequences are MNHNY and SVGAGI (reference sequence). The CDR3 extends over 15 amino acids. The clonotype originates from a human donor in a cohort sampled during active COVID-19. This chain links TRBV6-6 with TRBJ2-1; TRBD2 is a possible D gene (6 bases). The sequenced sample consisted of peripheral blood. As DNA, the CDR3 is TGTGCCAGCAGTTACTCGGCGGGACGCAAAATAGAGCAGTTCTTC. It specifies CASSYSAGRKIEQFF.